These 25 T cell receptor beta chains were all obtained from the same sample, sequenced in a study of OX40 agonist ivuxolimab in advanced cancers. Libraries were prepared by immunoSEQ multiplex PCR; TCRdb keeps only in-frame clonotypes and omits some of them. This sample has 11,000 to 15,000 clones, with approximately 77% found just once. Material: CD4+ or CD8+ T cells sorted from blood, obtained in a trial of the OX40 agonist ivuxolimab. Every receptor here comes from an adult with an advanced solid tumor such as melanoma, head and neck, liver or kidney cancer.

The J gene is TRBJ1-4, the V gene TRBV4-2; perhaps TRBD1 as D (6 bases). In germline, CDR1 is LGHNA, CDR2 YNFKEQ. Trimming pared 0 bases from V and 5 bases from J, leaving 13 bases between. The CDR3 covers 16 residues. The CDR3 DNA is TGTGCCAGCAGCCAAGATGGAGGGGGGGCAAATGAAAAACTGTTTTTT. This translates into CASSQDGGGANEKLFF.

This clone was observed a single time. This sequence joins TRBV5-1 and TRBJ2-7; TRBD2 matches at 7 bases. Germline V gene data show CDR1 as SGHRS and CDR2 as YFSETQ. The trim removed 2 bases at V and 5 bases at J, leaving 7 bases unmatched. The CDR3 extends over 14 amino acids. CDR3 sequence: CASSFSGGGNEQYF. The DNA of the CDR3 is TGCGCCAGCAGCTTCTCCGGGGGAGGGAACGAGCAGTACTTC.

The rearrangement joins TRBV27 to TRBJ2-3; TRBD1 matches at 8 bases. The CDR3 loop spans 17 amino acids. In germline, CDR1 is MNHEY, CDR2 SMNVEV (reference sequence). V trimming: 2 bases; J trimming: 4 bases; junction bases outside the gene matches: 11. The CDR3 here is CASSLIPGQGDADTQYF. The CDR3 DNA reads TGTGCCAGCAGTTTAATTCCCGGACAGGGAGACGCAGATACGCAGTATTTT.

The table lists this clone with a count of one. J is TRBJ2-1 and V is TRBV4-3; weak D call: TRBD1 (5 bases). Germline lookup yields CDR1 LGHNA and CDR2 YSLEER. This CDR3 has 14 amino acids. Deletions cut 3 bases from V and 7 bases from J, with 13 bases between. The CDR3 reads CASSHILQGNEQFF. CDR3 sequence (DNA): TGCGCCAGCAGCCACATCCTCCAGGGTAATGAGCAGTTCTTC.

The chain couples TRBV6-6 to TRBJ2-7; D might be TRBD1 or TRBD2, each matching 5 bases. This CDR3 has 13 amino acids. The V gene's germline CDR1 is MNHNY and CDR2 SVGAGI (reference sequence). V was shortened by 5 bases and J by 2 bases, with 10 bases between the two germline ends. CDR3 in amino acids: CASSRDGPYEQYF. In DNA form, the CDR3 reads TGTGCCAGCAGTCGGGACGGACCCTACGAGCAGTACTTC.

The gene calls are TRBV4-3 and TRBJ2-1; D is uncertain. This CDR3 is built from 13 residues. Looked up from germline, CDR1 is LGHNA and CDR2 is YSLEER. Trimming took 0 bases from V and 9 from J, leaving 9 bases between them. The CDR3, as DNA: TGCGCCAGCAGCCAAGATATTTCAGGTGAGCAGTTCTTC. The encoded protein is CASSQDISGEQFF.

The chain links TRBV2 to TRBJ2-7; D not certain. CDR1 is SNHLY and CDR2 is FYNNEI in the germline V gene. Trimming took off 8 bases at V and 5 bases at J, with 13 bases between the two ends. This CDR3 spans 12 amino acids. CDR3 protein: CASSSGRHEQYF. In DNA, the CDR3 is TGTGCCAGCTCCTCAGGTCGGCACGAGCAGTACTTC.

In its sample, this clone was seen once. This sequence joins TRBV19 and TRBJ1-3; D perhaps matches TRBD1 (5 bases). CDR3 length: 13 residues. Germline V gene data show CDR1 as LNHDA and CDR2 as SQIVND (reference sequence). Trimming removed 6 bases at V and 8 bases at J, with 14 bases between. CDR3 in DNA: TGTGCCAGTAGACGGGCGGGGGATTACACCATATATTTT. It yields the protein CASRRAGDYTIYF.

This clone appeared a single time. This chain links TRBV28 with TRBJ2-1; no definite D call. The V end was cut by 7 bases, the J end by 7 bases, with 5 bases between. Germline V gene data show CDR1 as MDHEN and CDR2 as SYDVKM. CDR3 length: 10 residues. The CDR3 sequence is CASMGNEQFF. The CDR3 DNA sequence: TGTGCCAGCATGGGAAATGAGCAGTTCTTC. The complete variable domain, with remaining parts taken from reference TRBV28 and TRBJ2-1, reads DVKVTQSSRYLVKRTGEKVFLECVQDMDHENMFWYRQDPGLGLRLIYFSYDVKMKEKGDIPEGYSVSREKKERFSLILESASTNQTSMYLCASMGNEQFFGPGTRLTVL.

V usage is TRBV2 and J usage is TRBJ2-5, with unresolved D. Deletions cut 4 bases from V and 2 bases from J, with 8 bases between. Germline lookup yields CDR1 SNHLY and CDR2 FYNNEI. This CDR3 is 13 amino acids long. The CDR3 coding sequence is TGTGCCAGCAGTGGGGCCCGTCAAGAGACCCAGTACTTC. Translating it yields CASSGARQETQYF.

The V call is TRBV7-8, the J call TRBJ2-5; D perhaps matches TRBD1 (6 bases). The CDR3 contains 15 residues. Per germline, CDR1 SGHVS and CDR2 FQNEAQ. Trimming took off 1 base at V and 5 bases at J, with 14 bases between the two ends. The CDR3 spells CASSLVMGARETQYF. The CDR3 bases are TGTGCCAGCAGCTTAGTGATGGGGGCGCGGGAGACCCAGTACTTC.

The chain has TRBV9 and TRBJ2-3, with D hard to call. CDR1 and CDR2 from the germline V gene are SGDLS and YYNGEE. Between the trimmed V and J ends, which lost 6 bases and 3 bases, there was a span of 23 bases. This CDR3 is 17 amino acids long. The CDR3 nucleotides read TGTGCCAGCATGATAGGTACTGTGTCTACGTCGACAGATACGCAGTATTTT. Translation gives CASMIGTVSTSTDTQYF. The whole variable domain, remainder taken from reference TRBV9 and TRBJ2-3, is DSGVTQTPKHLITATGQRVTLRCSPRSGDLSVYWYQQSLDQGLQFLIQYYNGEERAKGNILERFSAQQFPDLHSELNLSSLELGDSALYFCASMIGTVSTSTDTQYFGPGTRLTVL.

V is TRBV6-5 and J is TRBJ1-2; possible D gene TRBD1, 6 bases. Trimming shortened V by 0 bases and J by 7 bases, and 12 bases separated the two germline ends. CDR1 is MNHEY and CDR2 is SVGAGI in the germline V gene. The CDR3 is made up of 14 amino acids. The CDR3 loop is CASSYSAGAFGYTF. The CDR3 DNA follows: TGTGCCAGCAGTTACTCAGCAGGGGCATTTGGCTACACCTTC.

This clone is medium-sized within its sample. The rearrangement links TRBV29-1 to TRBJ2-1, with a possible D match to TRBD2 (6 bases). The CDR3 sequence is 15 residues long. In germline, CDR1 is SQVTM, CDR2 ANQGSEA. V lost 6 bases and J lost 4, with 19 bases in between. The CDR3 reads CSVKAGGTGYNEQFF. Here the CDR3 DNA reads TGCAGCGTGAAGGCCGGAGGGACGGGATACAATGAGCAGTTCTTC.

This chain joins TRBV15 and TRBJ1-2, with TRBD1 matching over 12 bases. J gave up 7 bases and V 5 bases, and 11 bases lay outside the gene matches. CDR1 is LNHNV and CDR2 is YYDKDF in the germline V gene (reference sequence). The CDR3 extends over 16 amino acids. CDR3 loop: CATSDRDRGRGGGYTF. In DNA form, the CDR3 reads TGTGCCACCAGCGACCGGGACAGGGGGCGAGGAGGTGGCTACACCTTC.

The chain recombines TRBV6-6 with TRBJ1-4, with TRBD1 as a possible D gene (6 bases). The CDR3 spans 16 residues. Trimming shortened V by 4 bases and J by 8 bases, and 20 bases separated the two germline ends. Germline lookup yields CDR1 MNHNY and CDR2 SVGAGI (reference sequence). The CDR3 sequence is CASSLGYRETGEKLFF. The CDR3 nucleotides read TGTGCCAGCAGTTTGGGTTACAGGGAGACAGGAGAAAAACTGTTTTTT.

The chain couples TRBV27 to TRBJ1-5; D is uncertain. The CDR3 covers 13 residues. Trimming removed 1 base from V and 4 bases from J, with 5 bases in between. The germline CDR1 and CDR2 sequences are MNHEY and SMNVEV (reference sequence). For the CDR3, the DNA is TGTGCCAGCAGTTTATGGATAAATCAGCCCCAGCATTTT. Translating gives CASSLWINQPQHF.

The V gene is TRBV5-1, the J gene TRBJ2-7; D might be TRBD1 or TRBD2, each matching 5 bases. Trimming took 1 base from V and 5 from J, leaving 16 bases between them. Germline V CDR1 and CDR2: SGHRS, YFSETQ. This CDR3 region has 15 residues. The CDR3, as DNA: TGCGCCAGCAGCTTGTATGGGGGAGATAGGGACGAGCAGTACTTC. It encodes CASSLYGGDRDEQYF. Complete variable domain (other parts from reference TRBV5-1 and TRBJ2-7): KAGVTQTPRYLIKTRGQQVTLSCSPISGHRSVSWYQQTPGQGLQFLFEYFSETQRNKGNFPGRFSGRQFSNSRSEMNVSTLELGDSALYLCASSLYGGDRDEQYFGPGTRLTVT.

V usage is TRBV4-3 and J usage is TRBJ2-3; tentative D call: TRBD2 (7 bases). The CDR3 is 16 amino acids. The ends were cut back, 0 bases at V and 4 bases at J, with 14 bases in the middle. Germline V gene sequence: CDR1 LGHNA, CDR2 YSLEER. Here the CDR3 reads CASSQDWGGAADTQYF. CDR3 DNA sequence: TGCGCCAGCAGCCAAGATTGGGGGGGGGCCGCAGATACGCAGTATTTT.

The chain employs TRBV5-4 and TRBJ1-1; no definite D call. V was pared by 4 bases and J by 4 bases, with 8 bases between. This CDR3 has 12 residues. Germline V CDR1 and CDR2: SGHNT, YYREEE (reference sequence). In DNA form, the CDR3 reads TGTGCCAGCAGCCCGCTCGGCACTGAAGCTTTCTTT. Its translation: CASSPLGTEAFF.

V gene TRBV4-1 combines with J gene TRBJ2-7, with 10 bases lining up with TRBD1. V lost 3 bases, J lost 6 bases, and 5 bases stayed unmatched. Germline V gives CDR1 MGHRA, CDR2 YSYEKL. The CDR3 totals 14 residues. The CDR3 reads CASSQSGTGAEQYF. DNA of the CDR3: TGCGCCAGCAGCCAGTCCGGGACAGGGGCCGAGCAGTACTTC.

The rearrangement joins TRBV18 to TRBJ2-1; D unclear. The CDR3 is 13 residues long. V was trimmed by 3 bases and J by 4 bases, leaving 7 bases between them. CDR1 is KGHSH and CDR2 is LQKENI in the germline V gene. CDR3 protein: CASSPALYNEQFF. In DNA, the CDR3 is TGTGCCAGCTCACCGGCTCTATACAATGAGCAGTTCTTC.

The chain uses TRBV6-5 and TRBJ1-5, with a possible D match to TRBD1 (5 bases). CDR1 MNHEY and CDR2 SVGAGI come from the germline V gene. This CDR3 region has 15 residues. V shed 5 bases and J shed 0 bases, with 11 bases lying between them. This chain's CDR3 is CASSTDSYSNQPQHF. CDR3 DNA: TGTGCCAGCAGTACTGACAGTTATAGCAATCAGCCCCAGCATTTT.

The V gene is TRBV13, the J gene TRBJ2-2; TRBD2 matches 8 bases. CDR1 is PRHDT and CDR2 is FYEKMQ in the germline V gene (reference sequence). This CDR3 spans 17 amino acids. The junction had 7 bases not matched to a gene; V was cut back by 0 bases and J by 4 bases. The CDR3 bases are TGTGCCAGCAGCTTAGGGCACCTAGCGGGCCTCACCGGGGAGCTGTTTTTT. Protein: CASSLGHLAGLTGELFF.

There are a few counts of this clone. The chain joins TRBV4-2 to TRBJ1-4; weak D call: TRBD1 (6 bases). CDR1 is LGHNA, CDR2 YNFKEQ, per germline. Trimming took off 6 bases at V and 4 bases at J, with 15 bases between the two ends. The CDR3 runs to 15 residues. In DNA, the CDR3 is TGTGCCAGCAGTCCGGGACACGGGGGTAATGAAAAACTGTTTTTT. Encoded protein: CASSPGHGGNEKLFF.